Listed here are 10 T cell receptor beta chains from one sample, sequenced in a study of T cells in Graves' hyperthyroidism and ophthalmopathy. Amplified TCR beta CDR3 regions came from RNA transcripts. When the TCR CDR3 underwent first-round RT-PCR, the HTBI primer set was used. MiXCR was run by TCRdb on the multiplex PCR reads, yielding one entry per CDR3 protein. The top ten hold under 35% of the sample, which has 220,000 or so distinct CDR3 sequences, about 16% seen once. Sequences were obtained from blood. Every receptor here comes from a woman younger than 35 with Graves' ophthalmopathy.

The CDR3 DNA is TGCAGTGCTAGAGTCCGGCGGGGGGACACTGAAGCTTTCTTT. It specifies CSARVRRGDTEAFF. This chain uses TRBV20-1 with TRBJ1-1, with a weak D call TRBD1 (5 bases). The CDR3 consists of 14 residues. CDR1 and CDR2 (germline): DFQATT, SNEGSKA (reference sequence). Trimming removed 1 base at V and 3 bases at J, with 12 bases between.

On this clonotype itself: One base away lies a much larger clone, so this may be a sequencing read error. This chain's CDR3 is CASSPIPGGETQYF. The CDR3 DNA sequence: TGTGCCAGCAGTCCCATCCCGGGCGGAGAGACCCAGTACTTC. The V gene is TRBV6-1, the J gene TRBJ2-5; the D is unclear. The CDR3 totals 14 residues. Between the trimmed V and J ends, which lost 5 bases and 4 bases, there was a span of 14 bases. From germline, CDR1 is MNHNS and CDR2 SASEGT.

This clonotype showed up many times. An end of the junction differs from the germline gene, which may be a read error. The chain is built from TRBV11-1 and TRBJ2-2; D gene ambiguous. This CDR3 spans 14 amino acids. CDR1 is SGHAT, CDR2 FQDESV, per germline (reference sequence). Here the CDR3 reads CASSLAGDTGELFF. The CDR3 bases are TGTGCCAGCAGTTTAGCCGGAGACACCGGGGAGCTGTTTTTT.

This clonotype has at least ten counts. The genes are TRBV11-2 and TRBJ2-5; D is undetermined. Per germline, CDR1 SGHAT and CDR2 FQNNGV. The V end lost 2 bases, the J end lost 0 bases, and 10 bases lay between the germline ends. This CDR3 is built from 15 residues. Written as DNA, the CDR3 is TGTGCCAGCAGCTTACTCAGCGCCAACCAAGAGACCCAGTACTTC. Its translation is CASSLLSANQETQYF.

This clonotype showed up many times. CDR3 DNA: TGTGCCAGCAGGAGAGGGCTGAACACTGAAGCTTTCTTT. This sequence encodes CASRRGLNTEAFF. The chain combines TRBV6-1 with TRBJ1-1, with unresolved D. The ends were cut back, 6 bases at V and 0 bases at J, with 8 bases in the middle. The CDR3 spans 13 residues. Germline CDR1 MNHNS, CDR2 SASEGT.

In its sample, this clonotype was seen many times. The gene calls are TRBV7-3 and TRBJ2-3, with unresolved D. CDR1 is SGHTA, CDR2 FQGTGA, per germline. The CDR3 contains 15 residues. V dropped 2 bases and J dropped 2 bases, with 11 bases sitting between them. CDR3 nucleotides: TGTGCCAGCAGCTTATTGGGTGGGGACACAGATACGCAGTATTTT. Translation gives CASSLLGGDTDTQYF.

This clonotype occurred many times. The chain carries TRBV30 and TRBJ1-2, with a weak D call TRBD1 (5 bases). Germline CDR1 GTSNPN, CDR2 SVGIG (reference sequence). The CDR3 is made up of 15 amino acids. V lost 4 bases and J 7 bases, leaving 22 bases between the germline ends. CDR3 nucleotide sequence: TGTGCCTGGAACACGATACAATCAGGGCTGGGTGGCTACACCTTC. This encodes CAWNTIQSGLGGYTF.

This clonotype was seen repeatedly, ten times or more. The V and J genes are TRBV14 and TRBJ2-4; TRBD2 might be the D (6 bases). This CDR3 is built from 19 residues. From germline, CDR1 is SGHDN and CDR2 FVKESK. V lost 3 bases to trimming and J lost 0 bases, with 21 bases between them. CDR3 bases: TGTGCCAGCAGCCATGGTCAGGCGGGGAATATTCTAGCCAAAAACATTCAGTACTTC. Translation: CASSHGQAGNILAKNIQYF. The whole variable domain, filled in from reference TRBV14 and TRBJ2-4, reads EAGVTQFPSHSVIEKGQTVTLRCDPISGHDNLYWYRRVMGKEIKFLLHFVKESKQDESGMPNNRFLAERTGGTYSTLKVQPAELEDSGVYFCASSHGQAGNILAKNIQYFGAGTRLSVL.

This clonotype was observed a few times. The V and J genes are TRBV5-4 and TRBJ2-7; TRBD2 agrees at 10 bases. CDR1 and CDR2 from the germline V gene are SGHNT and YYREEE (reference sequence). V lost 2 bases, J lost 1 base, and 6 bases stayed unmatched. This CDR3 is 16 amino acids long. CDR3 in amino acids: CASSFASGSGSYEQYF. In DNA form, the CDR3 reads TGTGCCAGCAGCTTTGCTAGCGGGAGCGGTTCCTACGAGCAGTACTTC.

About this clonotype itself: With a much larger clone just one base away, this may be a read error. This chain joins TRBV29-1 and TRBJ2-7; 14 bases match TRBD2. V lost 6 bases to trimming and J lost 5 bases; unmatched junction nucleotides: 12. The CDR3 has 16 residues. Per germline, CDR1 SQVTM and CDR2 ANQGSEA. The CDR3 nucleotides are TGCAGCGTCTCCTACCCCGGGACTAGCGGGAGCCACGAGCAGTACTTC. It encodes CSVSYPGTSGSHEQYF.